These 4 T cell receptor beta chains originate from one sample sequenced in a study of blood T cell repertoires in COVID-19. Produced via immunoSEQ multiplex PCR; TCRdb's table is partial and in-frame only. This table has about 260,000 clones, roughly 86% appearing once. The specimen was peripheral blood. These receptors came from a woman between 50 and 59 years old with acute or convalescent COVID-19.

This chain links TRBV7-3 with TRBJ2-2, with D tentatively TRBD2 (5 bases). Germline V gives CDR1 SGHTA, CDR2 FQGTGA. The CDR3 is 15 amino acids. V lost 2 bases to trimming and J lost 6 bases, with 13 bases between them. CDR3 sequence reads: CASSLGRAAAGELFF. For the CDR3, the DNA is TGTGCCAGCAGCTTAGGACGAGCGGCCGCCGGGGAGCTGTTTTTT.

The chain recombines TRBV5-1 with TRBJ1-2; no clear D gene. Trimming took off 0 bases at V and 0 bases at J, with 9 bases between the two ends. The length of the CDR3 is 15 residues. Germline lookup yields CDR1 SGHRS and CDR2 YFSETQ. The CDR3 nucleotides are TGCGCCAGCAGCTTGGTTTCGGCGGCTAACTATGGCTACACCTTC. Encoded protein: CASSLVSAANYGYTF.

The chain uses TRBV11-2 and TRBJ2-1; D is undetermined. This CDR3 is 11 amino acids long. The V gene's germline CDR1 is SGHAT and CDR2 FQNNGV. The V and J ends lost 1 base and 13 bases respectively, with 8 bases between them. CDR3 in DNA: TGTGCCAGCAGCTTAGGGGCTACTCAGTTCTTC. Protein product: CASSLGATQFF.

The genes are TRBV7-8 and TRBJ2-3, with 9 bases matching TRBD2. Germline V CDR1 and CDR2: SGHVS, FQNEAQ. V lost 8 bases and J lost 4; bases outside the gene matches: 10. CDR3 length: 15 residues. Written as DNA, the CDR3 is TGTGCCAGCCTAAGGGGACTAGCAGCCCCAGATACGCAGTATTTT. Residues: CASLRGLAAPDTQYF.